The rows below give T cell receptor beta chains drawn from one sample of a study of blood T cell repertoires in COVID-19. Generated by immunoSEQ multiplex PCR, the TCRdb table keeps only in-frame clones and is missing some. This sample carries around 99,000 clones, over 80% of them seen once, and the ten largest clones take 15% to 20%. Sequencing was carried out using peripheral blood. Receptors were obtained from a woman aged 55-70 years with acute or convalescent COVID-19. CDR3s include the opening cysteine and the closing phenylalanine or tryptophan. A D gene is named only where the DNA matches it firmly. Size is omitted from some rows. Given values are once, few, many or a class for expanded clones.

j_call: TRBJ1-5; cdr3_length: 13; d_call: NA; clone_size: NA; v_call: TRBV3-1/TRBV3-2; cdr3_nt: TGTGCCAGCAGCCAAGTTCAGGGTCAGCCCCAGCATTTT; cdr3_aa: CASSQVQGQPQHF
j_call: TRBJ1-1; cdr3_length: 14; d_call: NA; clone_size: NA; v_call: TRBV5-1; cdr3_nt: TGCGCCAGCAGCTTGGGGAGGGAAGGAACTGAAGCTTTCTTT; cdr3_aa: CASSLGREGTEAFF
j_call: TRBJ1-5; cdr3_length: 14; d_call: TRBD1; clone_size: NA; v_call: TRBV28; cdr3_nt: TGTGCCTATAGTGGCCGACAGGGTGGACAGCCCCAGCATTTT; cdr3_aa: CAYSGRQGGQPQHF
j_call: TRBJ1-1; cdr3_length: 14; d_call: TRBD1; clone_size: NA; v_call: TRBV5-6; cdr3_nt: TGTGCCAGCAGCTTGCGGGACAGGGTTCCTGAAGCTTTCTTT; cdr3_aa: CASSLRDRVPEAFF
j_call: TRBJ2-1; cdr3_length: 13; d_call: TRBD2; clone_size: NA; v_call: TRBV28; cdr3_nt: TGTGCCAGCCATCCGGCGGGAGAATATGAGCAGTTCTTC; cdr3_aa: CASHPAGEYEQFF
j_call: TRBJ2-5; cdr3_length: 12; d_call: NA; clone_size: NA; v_call: TRBV18; cdr3_nt: TGTGCCAGCTCCCAACTTCAAGAGACCCAGTACTTC; cdr3_aa: CASSQLQETQYF
j_call: TRBJ1-1; cdr3_length: 15; d_call: NA; clone_size: NA; v_call: TRBV27; cdr3_nt: TGTGCCAGCAGTTTAGCGGGACGGATGAACACTGAAGCTTTCTTT; cdr3_aa: CASSLAGRMNTEAFF
j_call: TRBJ1-5; cdr3_length: 15; d_call: NA; clone_size: NA; v_call: TRBV10-2; cdr3_nt: TGCGCCAGCAGTGAGAGGGGTTATAGCAATCAGCCCCAGCATTTT; cdr3_aa: CASSERGYSNQPQHF
j_call: TRBJ2-5; cdr3_length: 17; d_call: TRBD2; clone_size: NA; v_call: TRBV28; cdr3_nt: TGTGCCAGCAGTCTCTCGGGAAGCGGGAGATCCCAAGAGACCCAGTACTTC; cdr3_aa: CASSLSGSGRSQETQYF
j_call: TRBJ2-3; cdr3_length: 20; d_call: TRBD2; clone_size: NA; v_call: TRBV27; cdr3_nt: TGTGCCAGCAGTTTCTCACCTCCGGGACTAGCGGGGCGTAATACAGATACGCAGTATTTT; cdr3_aa: CASSFSPPGLAGRNTDTQYF
j_call: TRBJ1-1; cdr3_length: 12; d_call: NA; clone_size: NA; v_call: TRBV5-6; cdr3_nt: TGTGCCAGCAGCCAGGGAGGCGCTGAAGCTTTCTTT; cdr3_aa: CASSQGGAEAFF
j_call: TRBJ1-2; cdr3_length: 12; d_call: NA; clone_size: NA; v_call: TRBV3-1/TRBV3-2; cdr3_nt: TGTGCCAGCAGCCAAGACTTGCAGGGCTACACCTTC; cdr3_aa: CASSQDLQGYTF
j_call: TRBJ2-1; cdr3_length: 17; d_call: TRBD2; clone_size: NA; v_call: TRBV29-1; cdr3_nt: TGCAGCGTTGAAGATCTTGGCGGAGCGGGAGTTCGCAATGAGCAGTTCTTC; cdr3_aa: CSVEDLGGAGVRNEQFF
j_call: TRBJ2-7; cdr3_length: 13; d_call: NA; clone_size: NA; v_call: TRBV30; cdr3_nt: TGTGCCTGGAGCCCGGGAGTGACCTACGAGCAGTACTTC; cdr3_aa: CAWSPGVTYEQYF
j_call: TRBJ2-2; cdr3_length: 15; d_call: NA; clone_size: NA; v_call: TRBV5-1; cdr3_nt: TGCGCCACCCATGAAACAGGGATCAACACCGGGGAGCTGTTTTTT; cdr3_aa: CATHETGINTGELFF
j_call: TRBJ2-7; cdr3_length: 14; d_call: NA; clone_size: once; v_call: TRBV11-2; cdr3_nt: TGTGCCAGCAGCTTAGATGGGCTGCGCTACGAGCAGTACTTC; cdr3_aa: CASSLDGLRYEQYF
j_call: TRBJ1-6; cdr3_length: 15; d_call: NA; clone_size: NA; v_call: TRBV27; cdr3_nt: TGTGCCAGCAGTTTGTCGCGGGGATCGAACTCACCCCTCCACTTT; cdr3_aa: CASSLSRGSNSPLHF
j_call: TRBJ2-2; cdr3_length: 13; d_call: NA; clone_size: NA; v_call: TRBV19; cdr3_nt: TGTGCCAGTAGTGGTCCCCTAGCCGGGGAGCTGTTTTTT; cdr3_aa: CASSGPLAGELFF
j_call: TRBJ2-5; cdr3_length: 12; d_call: NA; clone_size: once; v_call: TRBV29-1; cdr3_nt: TGCAGCGTTGAAAGGGGCGGAGAGACCCAGTACTTC; cdr3_aa: CSVERGGETQYF
j_call: TRBJ1-2; cdr3_length: 14; d_call: TRBD1; clone_size: once; v_call: TRBV28; cdr3_nt: TGTGCCAGCAGTTTAGACAGGGGGAACTATGGCTACACCTTC; cdr3_aa: CASSLDRGNYGYTF
j_call: TRBJ2-5; cdr3_length: 16; d_call: NA; clone_size: NA; v_call: TRBV7-7; cdr3_nt: TGTGCTAGCAGCTTAGCCCCGAGGGGAGGCAAAGAGACCCAGTACTTC; cdr3_aa: CASSLAPRGGKETQYF
j_call: TRBJ1-2; cdr3_length: 14; d_call: NA; clone_size: once; v_call: TRBV19; cdr3_nt: TGTGCCAGTACCCTGATCGACAGGATGGGCGGCTACACCTTC; cdr3_aa: CASTLIDRMGGYTF
j_call: TRBJ2-7; cdr3_length: 17; d_call: TRBD1; clone_size: NA; v_call: TRBV24-1; cdr3_nt: TGTGCCACCAGTGATACTTCGAAGGGGACAGGGGCCTACGAGCAGTACTTC; cdr3_aa: CATSDTSKGTGAYEQYF
j_call: TRBJ1-1; cdr3_length: 17; d_call: TRBD1; clone_size: NA; v_call: TRBV7-8; cdr3_nt: TGTGCCAGCAGCTTAAAGGGCTTACAGGGGGCTCACACTGAAGCTTTCTTT; cdr3_aa: CASSLKGLQGAHTEAFF
j_call: TRBJ2-5; cdr3_length: 13; d_call: NA; clone_size: NA; v_call: TRBV7-8; cdr3_nt: TGTGCCAGCAGGCGACTAGAAGAAGAGACCCAGTACTTC; cdr3_aa: CASRRLEEETQYF
j_call: TRBJ1-2; cdr3_length: 13; d_call: NA; clone_size: NA; v_call: TRBV20-1; cdr3_nt: TGCAGTGCTGGTGACCCGCGCGGGTATGGCTACACCTTC; cdr3_aa: CSAGDPRGYGYTF